The sequence of this TCR beta chain was determined in a study of shared clonotypes between healthy human individuals (dated by TCRdb to about 2020). For context, the study as a whole: A few men and a couple of women, aged 18 to 49 years, made up the cohort. For each donor, three plates each were used for CD4 naive and CD4 memory, two plates were used for CD8 naive, and one plate was used for CD8 memory. Per donor, leukapheresis produced somewhere between about 0.9 and 9 billion PBMCs. Different laboratories and diverse techniques were used to prepare libraries and sequence TCR repertoires, to increase sequencing depth and limit assay-specific biases. The study deeply sequenced blood TCR repertoires of five healthy adults to estimate repertoire size and the extent of clonotype sharing between individuals.

TCR CDR3 regions were amplified from genomic DNA by multiplex PCR using the deep immunoSEQ assay. For each cell subset, the extracted genomic DNA was distributed evenly across all wells of several immunoSEQ 96-well plates, and each plate served as one replicate. For sorted subsets, each replicate PCR was loaded with approximately 0.2 ug genomic DNA, equivalent to 25,000 to 30,000 T cell genomes. The purified libraries were quantified using a Qubit 3.0 fluorometer, sized with a Bioanalyzer 2100, and then quantified again using the KAPA Library Quantification kit. A separate single-read 150-cycle Illumina NextSeq 550 flow cell was used to sequence each immunoSEQ 96-well plate. In the original analysis: Because the immunoSEQ output held only junctional sequences and lacked quality scores, the filtering could not match the filtering applied to full-length reads. To assign V/J genes and CDR3, sequences were annotated using PyIR, a Python wrapper for IgBLAST v1.9, with IMGT germline references. Reads were filtered out if the reads had weak V/J assignments (E-value above 1e-6), no CDR3, stop codons, out-of-frame junctions, or ambiguous translated residues. V3J clonotypes were defined by identical inferred V gene, J gene, and CDR3 amino acid sequence. Percentage overlap between repertoires was calculated by dividing the number of shared unique clonotypes by the size of the smaller repertoire. Repertoire richness was assessed with RTK rarefaction, the Chao1 estimator, and Recon v2.1 estimates of unobserved clonotypes. Generation probabilities were computed with OLGA for all TCRbeta clonotypes obtained by the gDNA method from several donors. In TCRdb, the immuneACCESS table is reduced to in-frame sequences with V and J assigned. These tables do not hold every clone; where another copy was compared, an unresolved V gene accounts for under half, and the others remain unexplained. The V and J calls and clone size were taken over from that table, and D and trimming were inferred from the DNA. Recorded for this sample are 2 million to 3 million clones; roughly 93% of them occurred a single time. Clones ranked in the top ten supply approximately 0.37% of the sample.

The study at large found these results: Because the study included only a small number of donors, the genetic and exposure-history diversity represented was limited. Sampling was restricted to blood, and TCR repertoires in tissue are likely to differ from TCR repertoires in blood. Across four donors, approximately 4.9% of naive CD4, approximately 4% of naive CD8, about 2% of memory CD4, and 0.4% of memory CD8 clonotypes were shared. Incomplete sequencing was indicated by rarefaction of sorted-subset datasets, despite the large sequencing depth. Pairwise subsampling indicated that sequencing depth was expected to affect the degree of clonotype sharing among donors. Compared with non-shared clonotypes, clonotypes shared by all four sorted-subset donors had higher generation probabilities. Larger estimated clonotype richness was generally found for naive subsets than for memory subsets.

To note about this clone: Its cognate antigen has yet to be identified. No base-level quality is on record; no much larger clone is a single base apart.

Based on the germline V gene (reference sequence), the CDR1 and CDR2 sequences are LNHDA and SQIVND. At the junction V is shortened by 0 bases and J by 7 bases, with 15 bases in between. From the cysteine through the phenylalanine, the CDR3 covers 15 amino acids. Only the CDR3 portion is preserved as DNA: 45 bases, with reading frame beginning at the first base. Healthy HIV-negative adults with no recently reported acute infections or vaccinations were included as donors. Every donor was a Caucasian adult living in Nashville, Tennessee, USA. Magnetic negative selection was used to enrich CD4+ T cells, after which naive cells were positively selected on CD45RA and the negative fraction became the memory subset. After blood collection by leukapheresis, PBMCs were isolated using Ficoll-Histopaque density gradient centrifugation and then cryopreserved in the vapor phase of liquid nitrogen. Analytical flow cytometry was used to check the purity and quantity of every magnetically sorted T cell population. Genomic DNA was isolated from every sorted fraction and measured by UV absorbance on a Nanodrop 2000c.

This clonotype was sampled from a man aged 18 to 29 in good health. Some clones in this sample may be carry-over from other donors' samples. The chain was built from TRBV19 and TRBJ1-2, with the D gene call left open. Sequenced input: naive CD4+ T cells from PBMCs. In the paper's terms, the cell subset or site label means: CD45RA+ positively selected. The CDR3 loop reads CASSIEGGIGFGYTF. The nucleotide sequence reads as follows: TGTGCCAGTAGTATAGAAGGAGGGATCGGCTTTGGCTACACCTTC.